This TCR beta chain emerged from a study of T-cell memory formation after mild COVID-19. TCRdb ran MiXCR on the 5' RACE reads and lists one entry per CDR3 protein. The repertoire consists of tens of thousands of distinct CDR3 sequences, with roughly 14% occurring once and the leading ten covering roughly 30%. In its sample, this clonotype was seen a few times. This TCR was sampled from an adult woman who had mild COVID-19 (a few samples of this study predate the infection). Cell type and time point are not known. What was sequenced was PBMCs or a T cell subset sorted from them (not recorded which).

CDR3: CASGWPGELFF. The CDR3 DNA sequence: TGTGCCAGCGGCTGGCCCGGGGAGCTGTTTTTT. This rearrangement joins TRBV12-3 or TRBV12-4 to TRBJ2-2; unclear D gene. The CDR3 sequence is 11 residues long. The ends were cut back, 8 bases at V and 6 bases at J, with 7 bases in the middle.